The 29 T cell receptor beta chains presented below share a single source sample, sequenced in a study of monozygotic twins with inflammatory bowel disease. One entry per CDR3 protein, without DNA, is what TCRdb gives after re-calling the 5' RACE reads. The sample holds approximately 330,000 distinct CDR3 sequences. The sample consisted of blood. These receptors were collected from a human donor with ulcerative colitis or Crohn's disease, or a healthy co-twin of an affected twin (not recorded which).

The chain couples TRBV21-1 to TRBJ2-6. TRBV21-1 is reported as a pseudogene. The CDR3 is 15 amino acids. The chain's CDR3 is CASSKVSSGANVLTF.

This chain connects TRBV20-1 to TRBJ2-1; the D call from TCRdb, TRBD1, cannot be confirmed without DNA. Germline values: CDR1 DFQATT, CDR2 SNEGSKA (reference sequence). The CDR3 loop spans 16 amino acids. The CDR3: CSAGVQGSTLYNEQFF.

This chain's CDR3 is CASSYPGDNYGYTF. J is TRBJ1-2 and V is TRBV6-6; TCRdb calls TRBD1, which cannot be checked without DNA. The CDR3 totals 14 residues. From germline, CDR1 is MNHNY and CDR2 SVGAGI (reference sequence).

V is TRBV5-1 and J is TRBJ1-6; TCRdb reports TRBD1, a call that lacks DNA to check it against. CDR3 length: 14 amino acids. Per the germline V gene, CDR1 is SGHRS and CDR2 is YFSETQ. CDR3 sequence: CASSQGTGSSPLHF.

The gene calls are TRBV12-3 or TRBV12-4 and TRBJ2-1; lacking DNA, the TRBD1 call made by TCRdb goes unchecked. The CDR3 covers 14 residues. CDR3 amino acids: CASSLPTGSGEQFF.

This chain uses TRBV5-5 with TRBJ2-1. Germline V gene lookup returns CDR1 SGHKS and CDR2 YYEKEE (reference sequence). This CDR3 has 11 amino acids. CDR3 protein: CASSLTYEQFF. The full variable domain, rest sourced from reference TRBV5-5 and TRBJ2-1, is DAGVTQSPTHLIKTRGQQVTLRCSPISGHKSVSWYQQVLGQGPQFIFQYYEKEERGRGNFPDRFSARQFPNYSSELNVNALLLGDSALYLCASSLTYEQFFGPGTRLTVL.

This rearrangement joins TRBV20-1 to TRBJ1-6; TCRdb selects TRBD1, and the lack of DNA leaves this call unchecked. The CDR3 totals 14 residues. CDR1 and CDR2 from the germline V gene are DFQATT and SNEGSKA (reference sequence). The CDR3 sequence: CSAREGQGRSPLHF.

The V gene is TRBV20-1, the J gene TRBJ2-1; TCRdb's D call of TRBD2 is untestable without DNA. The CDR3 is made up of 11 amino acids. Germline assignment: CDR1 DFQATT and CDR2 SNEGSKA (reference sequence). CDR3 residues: CSARTSGSQFF.

The CDR3 is CASSLAQALEQYF. The rearrangement joins TRBV7-8 to TRBJ2-7. The V gene's germline CDR1 is SGHVS and CDR2 FQNEAQ. The CDR3 is made up of 13 amino acids.

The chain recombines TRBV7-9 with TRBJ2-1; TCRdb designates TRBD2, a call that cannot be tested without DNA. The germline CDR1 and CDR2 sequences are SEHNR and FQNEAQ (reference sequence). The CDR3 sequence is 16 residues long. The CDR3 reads CASSPPSSGSFYEQFF.

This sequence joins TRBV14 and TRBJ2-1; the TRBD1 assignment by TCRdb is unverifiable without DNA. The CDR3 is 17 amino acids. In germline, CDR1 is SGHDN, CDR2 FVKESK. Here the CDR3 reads CASSHPRTRPRDNEQFF.

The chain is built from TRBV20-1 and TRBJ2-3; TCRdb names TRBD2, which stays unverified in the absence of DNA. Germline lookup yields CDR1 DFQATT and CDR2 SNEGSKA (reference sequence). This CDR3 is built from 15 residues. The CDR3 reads CSAGLIRIGTDTQYF.

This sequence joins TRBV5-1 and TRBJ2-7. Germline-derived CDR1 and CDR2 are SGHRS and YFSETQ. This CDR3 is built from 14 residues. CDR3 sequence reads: CASSLGGTAYEQYF.

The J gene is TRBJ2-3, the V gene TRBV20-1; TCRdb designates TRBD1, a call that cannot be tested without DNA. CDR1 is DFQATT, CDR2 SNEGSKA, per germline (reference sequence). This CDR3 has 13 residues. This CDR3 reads CSARDRGGDTQYF.

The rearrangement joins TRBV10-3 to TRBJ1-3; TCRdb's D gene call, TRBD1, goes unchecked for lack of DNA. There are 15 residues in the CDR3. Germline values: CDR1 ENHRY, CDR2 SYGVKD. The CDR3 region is CAISATMDMGNTIYF.

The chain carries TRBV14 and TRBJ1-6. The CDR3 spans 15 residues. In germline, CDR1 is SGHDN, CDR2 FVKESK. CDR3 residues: CASSQAGSYNSPLHF.

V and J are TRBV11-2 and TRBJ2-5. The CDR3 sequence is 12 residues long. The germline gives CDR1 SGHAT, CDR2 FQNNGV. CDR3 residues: CASSHSFETQYF.

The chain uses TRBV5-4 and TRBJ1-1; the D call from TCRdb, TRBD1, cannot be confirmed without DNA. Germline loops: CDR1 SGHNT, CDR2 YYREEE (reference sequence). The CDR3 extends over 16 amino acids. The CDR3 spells CASRRDRGSLNTEAFF.

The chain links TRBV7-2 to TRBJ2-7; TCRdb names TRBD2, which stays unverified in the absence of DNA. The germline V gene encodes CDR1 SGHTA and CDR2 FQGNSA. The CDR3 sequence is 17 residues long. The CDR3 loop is CASSLVGTSGSAYEQYF.

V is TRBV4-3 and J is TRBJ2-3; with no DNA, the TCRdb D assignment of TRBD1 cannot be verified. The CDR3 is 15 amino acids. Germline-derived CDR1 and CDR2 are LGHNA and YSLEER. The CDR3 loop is CASSQEDGVVDTQYF.

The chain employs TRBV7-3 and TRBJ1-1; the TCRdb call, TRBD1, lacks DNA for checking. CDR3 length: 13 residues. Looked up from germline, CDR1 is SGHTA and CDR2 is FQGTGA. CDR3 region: CASSSGQGADAFF. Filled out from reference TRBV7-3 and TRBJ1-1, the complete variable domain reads GAGVSQTPSNKVTEKGKYVELRCDPISGHTALYWYRQSLGQGPEFLIYFQGTGAADDSGLPNDRFFAVRPEGSVSTLKIQRTERGDSAVYLCASSSGQGADAFFGQGTRLTVV.

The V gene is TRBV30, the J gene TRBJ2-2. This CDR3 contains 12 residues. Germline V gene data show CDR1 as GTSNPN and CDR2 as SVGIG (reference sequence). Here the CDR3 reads CAWSGRAGELFF.

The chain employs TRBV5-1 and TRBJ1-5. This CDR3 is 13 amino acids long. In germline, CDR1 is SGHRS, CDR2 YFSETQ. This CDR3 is CASSAWSNQPQHF. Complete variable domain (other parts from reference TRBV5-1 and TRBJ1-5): KAGVTQTPRYLIKTRGQQVTLSCSPISGHRSVSWYQQTPGQGLQFLFEYFSETQRNKGNFPGRFSGRQFSNSRSEMNVSTLELGDSALYLCASSAWSNQPQHFGDGTRLSIL.

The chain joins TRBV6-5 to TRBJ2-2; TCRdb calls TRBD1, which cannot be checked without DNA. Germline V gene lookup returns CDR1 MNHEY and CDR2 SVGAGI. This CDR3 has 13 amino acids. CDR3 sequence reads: CASSRTGNGELFF.

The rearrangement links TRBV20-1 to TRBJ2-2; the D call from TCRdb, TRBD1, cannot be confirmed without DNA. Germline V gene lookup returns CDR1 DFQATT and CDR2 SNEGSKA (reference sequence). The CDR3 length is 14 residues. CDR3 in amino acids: CSAVYPGYTGELFF.

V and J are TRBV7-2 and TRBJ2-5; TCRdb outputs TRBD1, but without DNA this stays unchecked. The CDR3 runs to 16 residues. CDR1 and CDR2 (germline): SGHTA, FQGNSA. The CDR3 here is CASSLVGLQGRETQYF.

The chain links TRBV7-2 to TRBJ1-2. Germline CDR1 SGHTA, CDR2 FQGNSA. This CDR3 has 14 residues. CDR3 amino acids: CASSERTSNYGYTF.

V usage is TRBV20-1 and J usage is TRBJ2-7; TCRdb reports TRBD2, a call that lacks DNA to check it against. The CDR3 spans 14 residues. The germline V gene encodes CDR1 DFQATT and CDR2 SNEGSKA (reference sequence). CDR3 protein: CSAREEGRSYEQYF.

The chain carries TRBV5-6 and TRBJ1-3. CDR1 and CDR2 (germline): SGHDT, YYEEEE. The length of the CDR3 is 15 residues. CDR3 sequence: CASSLLWGVGNTIYF.